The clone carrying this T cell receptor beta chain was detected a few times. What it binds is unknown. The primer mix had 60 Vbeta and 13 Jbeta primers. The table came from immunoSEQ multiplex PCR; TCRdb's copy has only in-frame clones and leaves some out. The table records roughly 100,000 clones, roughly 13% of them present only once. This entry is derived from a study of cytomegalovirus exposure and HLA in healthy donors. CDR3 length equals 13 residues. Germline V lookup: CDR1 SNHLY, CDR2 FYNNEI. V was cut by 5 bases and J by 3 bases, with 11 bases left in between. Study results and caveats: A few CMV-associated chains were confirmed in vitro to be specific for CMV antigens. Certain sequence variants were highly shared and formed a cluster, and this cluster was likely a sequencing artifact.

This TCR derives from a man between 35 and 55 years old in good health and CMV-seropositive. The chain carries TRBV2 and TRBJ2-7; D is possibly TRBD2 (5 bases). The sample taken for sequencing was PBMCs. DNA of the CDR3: TGTGCCAGCAGTCGTGGGAGTGGCTACGAGCAGTACTTC. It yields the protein CASSRGSGYEQYF.